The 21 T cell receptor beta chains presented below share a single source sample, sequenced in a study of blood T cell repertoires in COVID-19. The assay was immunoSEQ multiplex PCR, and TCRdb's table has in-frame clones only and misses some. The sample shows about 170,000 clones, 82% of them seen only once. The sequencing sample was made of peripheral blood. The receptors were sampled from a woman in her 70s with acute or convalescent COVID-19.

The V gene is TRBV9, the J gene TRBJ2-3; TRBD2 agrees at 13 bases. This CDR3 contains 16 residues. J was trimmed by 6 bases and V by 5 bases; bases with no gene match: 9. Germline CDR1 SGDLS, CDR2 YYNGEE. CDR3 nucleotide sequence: TGTGCCAGCAGGCCCACTAGCGGGGGGGCCCCCGATACGCAGTATTTT. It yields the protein CASRPTSGGAPDTQYF.

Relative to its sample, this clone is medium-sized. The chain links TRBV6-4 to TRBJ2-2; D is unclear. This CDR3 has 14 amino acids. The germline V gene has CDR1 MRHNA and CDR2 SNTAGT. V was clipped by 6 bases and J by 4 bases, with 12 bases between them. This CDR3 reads CASSAAPGTGELFF. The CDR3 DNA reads TGTGCCAGCAGCGCAGCCCCGGGCACCGGGGAGCTGTTTTTT.

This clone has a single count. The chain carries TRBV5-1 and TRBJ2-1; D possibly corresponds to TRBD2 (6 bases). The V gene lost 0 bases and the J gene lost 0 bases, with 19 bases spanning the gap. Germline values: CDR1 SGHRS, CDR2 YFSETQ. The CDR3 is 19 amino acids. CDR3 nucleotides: TGCGCCAGCAGCTTGGGGGTTTTTGGCGGGGAAAGCTCCTACAATGAGCAGTTCTTC. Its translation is CASSLGVFGGESSYNEQFF.

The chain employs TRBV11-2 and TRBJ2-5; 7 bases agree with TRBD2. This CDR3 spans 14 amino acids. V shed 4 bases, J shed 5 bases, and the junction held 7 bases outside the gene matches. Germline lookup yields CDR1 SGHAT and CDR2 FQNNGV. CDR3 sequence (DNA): TGTGCCAGCAGCTCCGCGGGGGTTCGCGAGACCCAGTACTTC. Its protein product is CASSSAGVRETQYF.

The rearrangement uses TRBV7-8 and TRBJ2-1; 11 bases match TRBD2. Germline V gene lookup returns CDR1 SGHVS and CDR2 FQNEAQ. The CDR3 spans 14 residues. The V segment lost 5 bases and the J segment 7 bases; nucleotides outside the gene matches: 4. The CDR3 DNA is TGTGCCAGCAGCCGTAGCGGGAGGGTTAATGAGCAGTTCTTC. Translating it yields CASSRSGRVNEQFF.

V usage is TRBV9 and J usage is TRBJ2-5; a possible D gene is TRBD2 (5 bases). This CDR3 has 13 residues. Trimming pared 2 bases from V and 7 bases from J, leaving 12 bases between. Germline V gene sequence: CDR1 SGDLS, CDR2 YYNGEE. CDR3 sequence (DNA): TGTGCCAGCAGCGTCAGGCAGGAGGCGACCCAGTACTTC. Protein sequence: CASSVRQEATQYF.

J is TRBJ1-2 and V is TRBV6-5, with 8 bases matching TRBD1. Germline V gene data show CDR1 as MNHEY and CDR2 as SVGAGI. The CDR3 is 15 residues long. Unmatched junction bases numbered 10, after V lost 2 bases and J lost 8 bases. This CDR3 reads CASSYISGGRFGYTF. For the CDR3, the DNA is TGTGCCAGCAGTTACATTTCAGGGGGCCGATTCGGCTACACCTTC.

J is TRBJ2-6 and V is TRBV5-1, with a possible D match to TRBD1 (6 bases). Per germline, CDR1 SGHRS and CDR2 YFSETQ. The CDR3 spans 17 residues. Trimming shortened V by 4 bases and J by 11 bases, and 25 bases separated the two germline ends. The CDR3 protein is CASSPQAPGSRGDVLTF. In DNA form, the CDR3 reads TGCGCCAGCAGCCCCCAGGCCCCTGGCAGCAGGGGAGACGTCCTGACTTTC.

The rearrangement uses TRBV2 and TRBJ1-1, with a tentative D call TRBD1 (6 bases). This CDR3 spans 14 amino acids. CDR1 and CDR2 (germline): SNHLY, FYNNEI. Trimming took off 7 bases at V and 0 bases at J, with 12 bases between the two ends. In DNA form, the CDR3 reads TGTGCCAGCAATTCACAGGGATTGAACACTGAAGCTTTCTTT. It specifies CASNSQGLNTEAFF.

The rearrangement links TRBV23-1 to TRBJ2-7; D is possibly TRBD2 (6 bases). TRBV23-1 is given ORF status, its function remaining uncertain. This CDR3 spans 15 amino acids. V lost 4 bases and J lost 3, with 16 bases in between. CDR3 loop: CASSPLRQEGYEQYF. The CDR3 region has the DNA TGCGCCAGCAGTCCCCTAAGGCAGGAGGGCTACGAGCAGTACTTC.

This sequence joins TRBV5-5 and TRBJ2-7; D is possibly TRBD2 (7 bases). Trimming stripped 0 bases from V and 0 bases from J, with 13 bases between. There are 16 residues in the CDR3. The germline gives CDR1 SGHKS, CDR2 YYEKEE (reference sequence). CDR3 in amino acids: CASSLAWRGGSYEQYF. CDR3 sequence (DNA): TGTGCCAGCAGCTTGGCCTGGAGGGGGGGCTCCTACGAGCAGTACTTC.

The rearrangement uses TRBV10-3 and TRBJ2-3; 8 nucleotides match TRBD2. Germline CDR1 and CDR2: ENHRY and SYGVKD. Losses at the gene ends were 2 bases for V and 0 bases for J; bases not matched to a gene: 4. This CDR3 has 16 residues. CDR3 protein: CAISEGTRASTDTQYF. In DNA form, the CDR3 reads TGTGCCATCAGTGAGGGGACTAGGGCTAGCACAGATACGCAGTATTTT.

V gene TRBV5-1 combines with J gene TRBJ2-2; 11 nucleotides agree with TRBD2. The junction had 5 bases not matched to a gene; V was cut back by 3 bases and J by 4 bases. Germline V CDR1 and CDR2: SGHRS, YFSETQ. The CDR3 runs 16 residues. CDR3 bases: TGCGCCAGCAGCTACGGGACTAGCGGCTTCACCGGGGAGCTGTTTTTT. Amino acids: CASSYGTSGFTGELFF.

The CDR3 region has the DNA TGTGCCAGCAGCGGGGGCGAGGGACAGATAAACTATGGCTACACCTTC. It encodes CASSGGEGQINYGYTF. This sequence joins TRBV9 and TRBJ1-2, with 7 bases aligning to TRBD1. The CDR3 is 16 amino acids. J was trimmed by 2 bases and V by 3 bases; bases with no gene match: 10. In germline, CDR1 is SGDLS, CDR2 YYNGEE.

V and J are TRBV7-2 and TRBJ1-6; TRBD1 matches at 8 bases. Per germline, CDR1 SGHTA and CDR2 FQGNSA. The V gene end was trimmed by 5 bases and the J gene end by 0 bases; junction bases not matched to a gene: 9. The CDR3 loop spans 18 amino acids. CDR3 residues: CASSPGQGGSSYNSPLHF. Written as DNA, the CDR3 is TGTGCCAGCAGCCCCGGACAGGGCGGTAGCTCCTATAATTCACCCCTCCACTTT. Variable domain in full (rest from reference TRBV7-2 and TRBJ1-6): GAGVSQSPSNKVTEKGKDVELRCDPISGHTALYWYRQSLGQGLEFLIYFQGNSAPDKSGLPSDRFSAERTGGSVSTLTIQRTQQEDSAVYLCASSPGQGGSSYNSPLHFGNGTRLTVT.

The CDR3, as DNA: TGTGCCAGCAGCCAAAATCCCTTTAATGTCGGGGGGGGAACAGATACGCAGTATTTT. It is translated as CASSQNPFNVGGGTDTQYF. The chain combines TRBV6-2 or TRBV6-3 with TRBJ2-3, with 8 bases identical to TRBD2. CDR1 and CDR2 from the germline V gene are MNHEY and SVGEGT. V gave up 6 bases and J gave up 3 bases; unmatched junction bases: 20. The CDR3 totals 19 residues.

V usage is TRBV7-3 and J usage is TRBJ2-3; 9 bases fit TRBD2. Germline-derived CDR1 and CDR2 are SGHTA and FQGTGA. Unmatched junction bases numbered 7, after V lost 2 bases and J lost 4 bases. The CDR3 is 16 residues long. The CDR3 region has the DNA TGTGCCAGCAGCTTAGGACTAGCGCCCGGCCCAGATACGCAGTATTTT. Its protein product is CASSLGLAPGPDTQYF. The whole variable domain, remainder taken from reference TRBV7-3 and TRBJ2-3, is GAGVSQTPSNKVTEKGKYVELRCDPISGHTALYWYRQSLGQGPEFLIYFQGTGAADDSGLPNDRFFAVRPEGSVSTLKIQRTERGDSAVYLCASSLGLAPGPDTQYFGPGTRLTVL.

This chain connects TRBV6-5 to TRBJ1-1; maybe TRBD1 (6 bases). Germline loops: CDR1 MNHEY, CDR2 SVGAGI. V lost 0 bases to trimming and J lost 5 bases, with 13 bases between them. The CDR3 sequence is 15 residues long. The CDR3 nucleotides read TGTGCCAGCAGTTACTCGAAGGCCAGGGGTACTGAAGCTTTCTTT. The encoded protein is CASSYSKARGTEAFF.

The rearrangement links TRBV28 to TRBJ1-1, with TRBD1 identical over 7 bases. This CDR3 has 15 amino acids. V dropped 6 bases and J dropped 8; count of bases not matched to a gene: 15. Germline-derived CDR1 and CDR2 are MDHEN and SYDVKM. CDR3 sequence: CASSTPGQKGREAFF. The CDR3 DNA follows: TGTGCCAGCAGCACTCCGGGACAGAAGGGGCGAGAAGCTTTCTTT. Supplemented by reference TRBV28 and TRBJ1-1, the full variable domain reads DVKVTQSSRYLVKRTGEKVFLECVQDMDHENMFWYRQDPGLGLRLIYFSYDVKMKEKGDIPEGYSVSREKKERFSLILESASTNQTSMYLCASSTPGQKGREAFFGQGTRLTVV.

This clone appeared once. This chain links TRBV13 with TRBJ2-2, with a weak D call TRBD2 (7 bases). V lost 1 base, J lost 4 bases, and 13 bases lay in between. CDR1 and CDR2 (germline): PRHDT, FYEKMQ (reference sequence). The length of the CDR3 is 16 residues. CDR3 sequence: CASSLVGGATTGELFF. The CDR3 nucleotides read TGTGCCAGCAGCTTAGTAGGGGGGGCGACCACCGGGGAGCTGTTTTTT.

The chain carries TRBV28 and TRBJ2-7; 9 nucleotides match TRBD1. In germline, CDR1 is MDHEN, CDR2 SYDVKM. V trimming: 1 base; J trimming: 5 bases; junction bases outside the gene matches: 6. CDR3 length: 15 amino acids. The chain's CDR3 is CASSLSGTGTNEQYF. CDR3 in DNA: TGTGCCAGCAGTTTATCGGGGACAGGGACTAACGAGCAGTACTTC.